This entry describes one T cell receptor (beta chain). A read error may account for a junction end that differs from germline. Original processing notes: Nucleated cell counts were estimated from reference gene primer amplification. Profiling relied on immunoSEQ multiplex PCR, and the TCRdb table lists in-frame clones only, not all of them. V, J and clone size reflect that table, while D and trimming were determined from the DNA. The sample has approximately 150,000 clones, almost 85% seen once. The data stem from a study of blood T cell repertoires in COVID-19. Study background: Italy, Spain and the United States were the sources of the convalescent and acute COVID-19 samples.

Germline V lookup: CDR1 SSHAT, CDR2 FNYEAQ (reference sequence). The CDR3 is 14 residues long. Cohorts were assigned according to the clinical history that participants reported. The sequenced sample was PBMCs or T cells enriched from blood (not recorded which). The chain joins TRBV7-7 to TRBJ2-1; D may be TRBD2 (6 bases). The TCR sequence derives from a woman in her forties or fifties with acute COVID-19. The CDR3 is CASSPGTAANEQFF. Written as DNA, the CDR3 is TGTGCTAGCAGCCCAGGGACTGCCGCCAATGAGCAGTTCTTC.